This is a list of T cell receptor beta chains from one sample in a study of control samples from healthy donors and cancer patients. Method: immunoSEQ multiplex PCR; TCRdb's copy keeps in-frame clones and lacks some. This sample has 70,000 to 100,000 clones, with 85% to 90% found just once. Material: blood. All receptors come from a woman aged 55 to 70 in good health. Each CDR3 is given with its conserved first and last residue. D genes are given only for firm matches. Size is stated for part of the rows, as once, few or many counts, or as a class when the clone is expanded.

clone_size j_call v_call d_call cdr3_nt cdr3_aa
. TRBJ2-6 TRBV30 . TGTGCGGTGGTTAGAACAGTCTACTCTGGGGCCAACGTCCTGACTTTC CAVVRTVYSGANVLTF
once TRBJ2-5 TRBV5-1 . TGCGCCAGCAGCCCCGGGGTCCAAGAGACCCAGTACTTC CASSPGVQETQYF
few TRBJ2-5 TRBV20-1 TRBD2 TGCAGTGCTACTGACAGCGGGGGTCAAGAGACCCAGTACTTC CSATDSGGQETQYF
. TRBJ2-1 TRBV10-3 TRBD1 TGTGCCATCAGTGGGGACAGGTCCTACAATGAGCAGTTCTTC CAISGDRSYNEQFF
. TRBJ1-1 TRBV7-9 TRBD1 TGTGCCAGCAGCTGGAGAGCCGGACAGGGAGACACTGAAGCTTTCTTT CASSWRAGQGDTEAFF
. TRBJ2-7 TRBV12-3/TRBV12-4 . TGTGCCAGCAGTTTAAGGCAGGGCAACGAGCAGTACTTC CASSLRQGNEQYF
. TRBJ2-1 TRBV2 TRBD1 TGTGCCAGCAGTAAGCAGGGGGCCGAGTGGTTCTTC CASSKQGAEWFF
. TRBJ2-7 TRBV7-2 TRBD2 TGTGCCAGCAGCGTGACTAGCGGGGGGCCCAGCTCCTACGAGCAGTACTTC CASSVTSGGPSSYEQYF
. TRBJ2-3 TRBV10-3 . TGTGCCATCAGTGTGTACCGAGATACGCAGTATTTT CAISVYRDTQYF
. TRBJ2-1 TRBV7-3 . TGTGCCAGCAGCTTAGCGGTAGCGGAATACAATGAGCAGTTCTTC CASSLAVAEYNEQFF
. TRBJ1-4 TRBV24-1 . TGTGCCACCAGTGATGGACCGGAGCTGGGATGCGAAAAACTGTTTTTT CATSDGPELGCEKLFF
. TRBJ1-1 TRBV11-3 . TGTGCCAGCAGCTTAGATGGGCGGGGAGGGAGCGCTGAAGCTTTCTTT CASSLDGRGGSAEAFF
. TRBJ1-1 TRBV19 . TGTGCCAGTAGTATAGATCGGATGAACACTGAAGCTTTCTTT CASSIDRMNTEAFF
. TRBJ2-1 TRBV9 TRBD2 TGTGCCAGCAGCGTAGGGCTAGCGGGGACCTACAATGAGCAGTTCTTC CASSVGLAGTYNEQFF
. TRBJ1-2 TRBV4-2 . TGTGCCAGCAGCCGGGGGGTGGATGGCTACACCTTC CASSRGVDGYTF
. TRBJ1-1 TRBV2 . TGTGCCAGCATTAGGGAGTGGTGGGGGATCGGTACTGAAGCTTTCTTT CASIREWWGIGTEAFF
. TRBJ2-5 TRBV7-2 . TGTGCCAGCAGCTTATATGGCAACCAAGAGACCCAGTACTTC CASSLYGNQETQYF
. TRBJ2-2 TRBV7-9 . TGTGCCAGCAGCTTAGATTGGGACACCGGGGAGCTGTTTTTT CASSLDWDTGELFF
. TRBJ2-1 TRBV10-2 . TGCGCCAGCAGTGGCCTTTTCTATGAGCAGTTCTTC CASSGLFYEQFF
once TRBJ2-1 TRBV7-9 TRBD2 TGTGCCAGCAGTTCTCTAGCGGGAGGGCGGTACAATGAGCAGTTCTTC CASSSLAGGRYNEQFF
. TRBJ2-1 TRBV19 . TGTGCCAGTAGCAACCACGCAGCAGAGCAGTTCTTC CASSNHAAEQFF
. TRBJ1-1 TRBV5-1 TRBD1 TGCGCCAGCAGCTTGTCCGACCACAGGACAGGGGGCTCTGAAGCTTTCTTT CASSLSDHRTGGSEAFF
. TRBJ1-3 TRBV13 . TGTGCCAGCAGCTTAGGCCCCAAAAGCACCATATATTTT CASSLGPKSTIYF
. TRBJ2-2 TRBV11-3 . TGTGCCAGCAGCTTGAATTCGGCCGGGGAGCTGTTTTTT CASSLNSAGELFF
. TRBJ1-5 TRBV6-5 TRBD1 TGTGCCAGCAGAGCCCAGGGGGGTCAGCCCCAGCATTTT CASRAQGGQPQHF
. TRBJ2-7 TRBV6-2/TRBV6-3 . TGTGCCAGCAGTACCGCGGAGGGCCACCACGAGCAGTACTTC CASSTAEGHHEQYF
few TRBJ2-2 TRBV6-2/TRBV6-3 . TGTGCCAGCAGTTACGATTCGGGACCCGGGGAGCTGTTTTTT CASSYDSGPGELFF
. TRBJ2-5 TRBV4-1 . TGCGCCAGCAGCCGAAATACAGGGGGGGGTGAAGAGACCCAGTACTTC CASSRNTGGGEETQYF
. TRBJ2-7 TRBV28 TRBD2 TGTGCCAGCAGTTGGGCTAGCGGGAGCTCCTACGAGCAGTACTTC CASSWASGSSYEQYF
. TRBJ1-2 TRBV3-1/TRBV3-2 . TGTGCCAGCAGCCAAGATCAGGCAGGGAGTAGTGGCTACACCTTC CASSQDQAGSSGYTF
many TRBJ1-5 TRBV3-1/TRBV3-2 . TGTGCCAGCAGCCAAGGGAGGGCACAGCCCCAGCATTTT CASSQGRAQPQHF
. TRBJ2-7 TRBV25-1 TRBD2 TGTGCCAGCAAAGTCTTACGGGGACTAGACTACGAGCAGTACTTC CASKVLRGLDYEQYF
. TRBJ1-5 TRBV13 . TGTGCCAGCAGCCTCAGGGCATCAAGCAATCAGCCCCAGCATTTT CASSLRASSNQPQHF
. TRBJ2-7 TRBV10-2 . TGCGCCAGCAGTGACTACGAGCAGTACTTC CASSDYEQYF
. TRBJ1-2 TRBV12-3/TRBV12-4 TRBD1 TGTGCCAGCAGTTTAGAGGGGGCGCGAGGCTACACCTTC CASSLEGARGYTF
. TRBJ2-1 TRBV12-5 TRBD2 TGTGCTAGTGGTTTGGTTAGCGGGAGGGCCAGTGAGCAGTTCTTC CASGLVSGRASEQFF
. TRBJ1-3 TRBV7-7 . TGTGCCAGCAGCTTAGGAGGCTCTGGAAACACCATATATTTT CASSLGGSGNTIYF
. TRBJ2-7 TRBV19 TRBD2 TGTGCCCGGGGGAGGGCGGGAGAGGGTTACGAGCAGTACTTC CARGRAGEGYEQYF
. TRBJ2-7 TRBV11-3 . TGTGCCAGCAGCCCGACAGTCCGGGGCGAGCAGTACTTC CASSPTVRGEQYF
. TRBJ2-1 TRBV12-3/TRBV12-4 TRBD2 TGTGCCAGCGGCCGGGCTAGCGGGAATGAGCAGTTCTTC CASGRASGNEQFF
. TRBJ2-6 TRBV24-1 . TGTGCCACGCAGCGCTCTGGGGCCAACGTCCTGACTTTC CATQRSGANVLTF
. TRBJ2-7 TRBV6-5 . TGTGCCAGCAGTTATACGGACTCCTACGAGCAGTACTTC CASSYTDSYEQYF
once TRBJ2-7 TRBV11-2 TRBD2 TGTGCCAGCAGCTTAAACCAACCGGGACTAGCGGGGTACGAGCAGTACTTC CASSLNQPGLAGYEQYF
. TRBJ2-5 TRBV6-5 . TGTGCCAGCACCCTACAGGGGAGGGAGACCCAGTACTTC CASTLQGRETQYF
. TRBJ1-3 TRBV12-5 . TGTGCTAGTGGTTCCTCAGGGGTAACTGGAAACACCATATATTTT CASGSSGVTGNTIYF
. TRBJ2-2 TRBV7-9 TRBD1 TGTGCCAGCAGCGAGAGTTACAGGGGGCCTAACACCGGGGAGCTGTTTTTT CASSESYRGPNTGELFF
. TRBJ2-7 TRBV5-1 TRBD1 TGCGCCAGCAGCTTGGCCGAAGTGACAGGGCAATACGAGCAGTACTTC CASSLAEVTGQYEQYF
. TRBJ1-1 TRBV3-1/TRBV3-2 . TGTGCCAGCAGCCAACGCGACGGAGAAGCTTTCTTT CASSQRDGEAFF
. TRBJ1-1 TRBV21-1 . TGTGCCAGCAGCAAAGCAAAGGGGTGGCGCACTGAAGCTTTCTTT CASSKAKGWRTEAFF
. TRBJ1-5 TRBV28 . TGTGCCAGCACCCCCCGGGGCAGGACGGATCAGCCCCAGCATTTT CASTPRGRTDQPQHF
. TRBJ1-5 TRBV7-8 TRBD1 TGTGCCAGCAGCTTAGGGGTCCGGGACAGGGCACATTTT CASSLGVRDRAHF
. TRBJ1-2 TRBV19 . TGTGCCAGTAGAAAAAGGACAGCTAACTATGGCTACACCTTC CASRKRTANYGYTF
. TRBJ2-1 TRBV24-1 TRBD1 TGTGCCACCAGTGATACTCGACAGGGGGGGACGGAGCAGTTCTTC CATSDTRQGGTEQFF
. TRBJ2-1 TRBV6-6 TRBD2 TGTGCCAGCAGTTTCCCCGGACTAGCGGGAGGGAATGAGCAGTTCTTC CASSFPGLAGGNEQFF
. TRBJ2-7 TRBV21-1 . TGTGCCAGCAGCGTTTCCGGGACTAGCGAAGCGTCCTACGAGCAGTACTTC CASSVSGTSEASYEQYF
few TRBJ2-7 TRBV15 TRBD2 TGTGCCACCAGCAGAGTCTTGGGAGGGGAGCAGTACTTC CATSRVLGGEQYF
. TRBJ2-7 TRBV19 . TGTGCCAGTAGCCCACAGAGCTTTTATCCCTACGAGCAGTACTTC CASSPQSFYPYEQYF